One sample yielded the 30 T cell receptor beta chains listed below, sequenced in a study of control samples from healthy donors and cancer patients. Using immunoSEQ multiplex PCR, the repertoire was profiled, and TCRdb retains in-frame clones only, with some absent. The table records about 97,000 clones, about 91% of them present only once. Sequenced input: blood. The receptors stem from a young woman in good health.

The chain recombines TRBV20-1 with TRBJ2-7, with unresolved D. V was pared by 3 bases and J by 0 bases, with 12 bases between. This CDR3 region has 14 residues. Germline CDR1 reads DFQATT; CDR2 reads SNEGSKA (reference sequence). The CDR3 loop reads CSASKRASSYEQYF. CDR3 DNA sequence: TGCAGTGCTAGTAAAAGGGCGAGCTCCTACGAGCAGTACTTC.

The gene calls are TRBV27 and TRBJ2-1, with 9 bases aligning to TRBD2. CDR1 and CDR2 (germline): MNHEY, SMNVEV (reference sequence). The trim removed 1 base at V and 7 bases at J, leaving 5 bases unmatched. The CDR3 loop spans 15 amino acids. The CDR3 protein is CASSLFPSGINEQFF. CDR3 coding DNA: TGTGCCAGCAGTTTATTTCCTAGCGGGATTAATGAGCAGTTCTTC.

The gene calls are TRBV7-2 and TRBJ1-5; D possibly corresponds to TRBD1 (6 bases). Per germline, CDR1 SGHTA and CDR2 FQGNSA. The CDR3 runs to 12 residues. The germline V and J ends were trimmed by 5 bases and 7 bases, with 9 bases remaining between them. CDR3 sequence reads: CASSLGAQPQHF. As DNA, the CDR3 is TGTGCCAGCAGCCTGGGGGCACAGCCCCAGCATTTT.

There are a few counts of this clone. V and J are TRBV19 and TRBJ1-4; 9 bases line up with TRBD1. This CDR3 has 15 residues. The V and J ends lost 3 bases and 7 bases, in that order; junction bases with no gene match: 6. Per the germline V gene, CDR1 is LNHDA and CDR2 is SQIVND (reference sequence). The CDR3 coding sequence is TGTGCCAGTAGTATCTCCGGGACAGGGCCTGAAAAACTGTTTTTT. This codes for CASSISGTGPEKLFF.

This rearrangement joins TRBV11-3 to TRBJ1-1; 7 nucleotides agree with TRBD1. This CDR3 contains 14 residues. CDR1 is SGHNT, CDR2 YENEEA, per germline. J lost 1 base, V lost 4 bases, and 3 bases had no gene match. DNA of the CDR3: TGTGCCAGCAGCTACAACAGGGGGAACACTGAAGCTTTCTTT. It specifies CASSYNRGNTEAFF.

V is TRBV6-2 or TRBV6-3 and J is TRBJ1-5; TRBD1 matches 10 bases. The CDR3 is 16 residues long. Germline V gives CDR1 MNHEY, CDR2 SVGEGT. Trimming took 5 bases from V and 4 from J; bases not matched to a gene: 8. CDR3 bases: TGTGCCAGCAGTGGACGACAGGGGGCAGGGAATCAGCCCCAGCATTTT. This gives the protein CASSGRQGAGNQPQHF.

This sequence joins TRBV11-2 and TRBJ2-5, with 10 bases identical to TRBD2. J lost 2 bases, V lost 1 base, and 7 bases had no gene match. This CDR3 has 17 residues. Per the germline V gene, CDR1 is SGHAT and CDR2 is FQNNGV. The CDR3 coding sequence is TGTGCCAGCAGCTTAGGATCTAGACTAGCGGGTCAAGAGACCCAGTACTTC. It encodes CASSLGSRLAGQETQYF. The full variable domain, its missing parts supplied by reference TRBV11-2 and TRBJ2-5, is EAGVAQSPRYKIIEKRQSVAFWCNPISGHATLYWYQQILGQGPKLLIQFQNNGVVDDSQLPKDRFSAERLKGVDSTLKIQPAKLEDSAVYLCASSLGSRLAGQETQYFGPGTRLLVL.

The chain has TRBV27 and TRBJ1-5; 8 nucleotides line up with TRBD1. The trim removed 1 base at V and 7 bases at J, leaving 6 bases unmatched. Germline V gives CDR1 MNHEY, CDR2 SMNVEV (reference sequence). The CDR3 spans 15 residues. The CDR3 region has the DNA TGTGCCAGCAGTTTATTCAGGGGGCGAGGACAGCCCCAGCATTTT. This sequence encodes CASSLFRGRGQPQHF.

The V gene is TRBV4-2, the J gene TRBJ1-2; D remains ambiguous. The CDR3 totals 16 residues. V shed 0 bases and J shed 3 bases, with 14 bases lying between them. CDR1 is LGHNA and CDR2 is YNFKEQ in the germline V gene. The CDR3 protein is CASSQDLTWEDYGYTF. The CDR3, as DNA: TGTGCCAGCAGCCAAGATCTAACATGGGAGGACTATGGCTACACCTTC.

The rearrangement uses TRBV5-1 and TRBJ2-2; 12 nucleotides match TRBD2. The CDR3 consists of 22 residues. V lost 4 bases, J lost 0 bases, and 19 bases stayed unmatched. The V gene's germline CDR1 is SGHRS and CDR2 YFSETQ. The CDR3 coding sequence is TGCGCCAGCAGCCCGCGGTGGACCAAACTAGCGGGAGGCGCCGCGAACACCGGGGAGCTGTTTTTT. Translation gives CASSPRWTKLAGGAANTGELFF.

The chain couples TRBV29-1 to TRBJ1-2; 7 nucleotides agree with TRBD1. In germline, CDR1 is SQVTM, CDR2 ANQGSEA. J lost 5 bases, V lost 4 bases, and 13 bases had no gene match. The CDR3 length is 15 residues. Here the CDR3 reads CSVASQGRGLYGYTF. The CDR3 nucleotides are TGCAGCGTTGCGTCCCAGGGGAGGGGGCTATATGGCTACACCTTC.

In DNA, the CDR3 is TGTGCCAGCAGCTACCGACAGGGGTCGACGGGAAACACCATATATTTT. Amino acids: CASSYRQGSTGNTIYF. The V gene is TRBV11-3, the J gene TRBJ1-3; 8 bases line up with TRBD1. The CDR3 has 16 amino acids. V dropped 4 bases and J dropped 4; count of bases not matched to a gene: 9. Germline-derived CDR1 and CDR2 are SGHNT and YENEEA.

The J gene is TRBJ2-6, the V gene TRBV2, with D unclear. The ends were cut back, 7 bases at V and 2 bases at J, with 9 bases in the middle. The CDR3 totals 14 residues. Looked up from germline, CDR1 is SNHLY and CDR2 is FYNNEI. CDR3 nucleotides: TGTGCCAGCAACCAAAGGGCTGGGGCCAACGTCCTGACTTTC. This codes for CASNQRAGANVLTF.

This clone was detected a few times. The V call is TRBV6-2 or TRBV6-3, the J call TRBJ2-7; TRBD1 might be the D (6 bases). The CDR3 sequence is 14 residues long. In germline, CDR1 is MNHEY, CDR2 SVGEGT. Trimming cost V 5 bases and J 2 bases, with 13 bases left between them. The CDR3 nucleotides read TGTGCCAGCAGTGTGGCCGGACAGACCTACGAGCAGTACTTC. It specifies CASSVAGQTYEQYF.

This chain links TRBV25-1 with TRBJ2-2; D is perhaps TRBD1 (6 bases). The V gene lost 6 bases and the J gene lost 1 base, with 6 bases spanning the gap. Germline V lookup: CDR1 MGHDK, CDR2 SYGVNS. The length of the CDR3 is 13 residues. For the CDR3, the DNA is TGTGCCAGCAGGGGACAGAACACCGGGGAGCTGTTTTTT. Translated, it gives CASRGQNTGELFF.

V gene TRBV12-2 combines with J gene TRBJ2-1; TRBD2, the table's D call, was not compared with the DNA. TRBV12-2 is tagged as a pseudogene. The CDR3 runs 15 residues. Here the CDR3 DNA reads TGTGCAAGTCGCTTAGGGCTGGCGGTACGGGAGGAGCAGTTCTTC. As protein: CASRLGLAVREEQFF.

The sample holds one count of this clone. The rearrangement links TRBV5-4 to TRBJ2-7; tentatively, D is TRBD1 (6 bases). From germline, CDR1 is SGHNT and CDR2 YYREEE (reference sequence). The CDR3 totals 14 residues. Trimming removed 4 bases from V and 2 bases from J, with 13 bases in between. The chain's CDR3 is CASSPQGFPYEQYF. As DNA, the CDR3 is TGTGCCAGCAGCCCCCAGGGGTTCCCCTACGAGCAGTACTTC.

V gene TRBV11-3 combines with J gene TRBJ2-1; no firm D call. Trimming pared 5 bases from V and 4 bases from J, leaving 12 bases between. The CDR3 spans 14 residues. Germline lookup yields CDR1 SGHNT and CDR2 YENEEA. The CDR3 DNA sequence: TGTGCCAGCAGCCCCAGAATAGGTTACAATGAGCAGTTCTTC. Amino acids: CASSPRIGYNEQFF.

The rearrangement links TRBV3-1 (or the pseudogene TRBV3-2) to TRBJ1-4; a weak D match, TRBD1 (6 bases). Trimming removed 0 bases from V and 8 bases from J, with 19 bases in between. The CDR3 is made up of 17 amino acids. Looked up from germline, CDR1 is LGHDT and CDR2 is YNNKEL (reference sequence). CDR3 protein: CASSQESGYRVEEKLFF. The CDR3 DNA is TGTGCCAGCAGCCAAGAATCGGGGTACAGGGTCGAAGAAAAACTGTTTTTT.

V is TRBV24-1 and J is TRBJ2-2; 8 bases are a match to TRBD1. Germline trimming cut 4 bases from V and 3 bases from J; bases unmatched to any gene: 6. Per germline, CDR1 KGHDR and CDR2 SFDVKD. The CDR3 is made up of 16 amino acids. As DNA, the CDR3 is TGTGCCACCAGTGAGCTAGGACAGGGAGACACCGGGGAGCTGTTTTTT. It specifies CATSELGQGDTGELFF.

V and J are TRBV15 and TRBJ2-7, with TRBD1 as a possible D gene (6 bases). This CDR3 is built from 15 residues. Germline-derived CDR1 and CDR2 are LNHNV and YYDKDF (reference sequence). V was pared by 2 bases and J by 0 bases, with 11 bases between. The CDR3 DNA sequence: TGTGCCACCAGCAGACCCGGACAGCGCTCCTACGAGCAGTACTTC. This codes for CATSRPGQRSYEQYF. The entire variable domain, with the rest obtained from reference TRBV15 and TRBJ2-7, is as follows: DAMVIQNPRYQVTQFGKPVTLSCSQTLNHNVMYWYQQKSSQAPKLLFHYYDKDFNNEADTPDNFQSRRPNTSFCFLDIRSPGLGDTAMYLCATSRPGQRSYEQYFGPGTRLTVT.

The chain combines TRBV9 with TRBJ2-5; 8 bases map to TRBD1. This CDR3 contains 13 residues. Germline CDR1 is SGDLS and CDR2 is YYNGEE. V was clipped by 4 bases and J by 5 bases; unmatched bases: 4. The CDR3: CASSFRTGETQYF. The CDR3 DNA reads TGTGCCAGCAGCTTCCGGACAGGGGAGACCCAGTACTTC.

The rearrangement joins TRBV10-2 to TRBJ2-1; either TRBD1 or TRBD2 may supply D (5 bases each). The CDR3 length is 15 residues. The V end lost 4 bases, the J end lost 9 bases, and 19 bases lay between the germline ends. The germline CDR1 and CDR2 sequences are WSHSY and SAAADI. The CDR3 loop is CASSAGPPGWGEQFF. The CDR3 DNA sequence: TGCGCCAGCAGTGCGGGACCGCCTGGGTGGGGTGAGCAGTTCTTC.

This clone has just one count. The chain combines TRBV15 with TRBJ1-4, with 7 bases aligning to TRBD1. The CDR3 length is 15 residues. V lost 0 bases to trimming and J lost 6 bases; unmatched junction nucleotides: 4. Germline CDR1 and CDR2: LNHNV and YYDKDF (reference sequence). The CDR3 sequence: CATSRDDRVDEKLFF. CDR3 DNA sequence: TGTGCCACCAGCAGAGACGACAGGGTAGATGAAAAACTGTTTTTT. The whole variable domain, filled in from reference TRBV15 and TRBJ1-4, reads DAMVIQNPRYQVTQFGKPVTLSCSQTLNHNVMYWYQQKSSQAPKLLFHYYDKDFNNEADTPDNFQSRRPNTSFCFLDIRSPGLGDTAMYLCATSRDDRVDEKLFFGSGTQLSVL.

This clone appeared once. The chain joins TRBV19 to TRBJ2-3, with TRBD2 matching over 9 bases. V shed 5 bases, J shed 6 bases, and the junction held 9 bases outside the gene matches. CDR1 and CDR2 from the germline V gene are LNHDA and SQIVND (reference sequence). There are 15 residues in the CDR3. The CDR3 here is CASSWGSGSPDTQYF. The CDR3 coding sequence is TGTGCCAGTAGTTGGGGTAGCGGGAGCCCGGATACGCAGTATTTT. The whole variable domain, filled in from reference TRBV19 and TRBJ2-3, reads DGGITQSPKYLFRKEGQNVTLSCEQNLNHDAMYWYRQDPGQGLRLIYYSQIVNDFQKGDIAEGYSVSREKKESFPLTVTSAQKNPTAFYLCASSWGSGSPDTQYFGPGTRLTVL.

The chain is built from TRBV18 and TRBJ2-7; D call uncertain. Trimming pared 6 bases from V and 3 bases from J, leaving 9 bases between. The CDR3 runs to 12 residues. Germline CDR1 and CDR2: KGHSH and LQKENI. The CDR3, as DNA: TGTGCCAGCTCCTTGGACCTCTACGAGCAGTACTTC. Residues: CASSLDLYEQYF.

This clone was seen a handful of times. The chain is built from TRBV6-1 and TRBJ1-1; the D gene is possibly TRBD1 (5 bases). V was clipped by 3 bases and J by 8 bases, with 13 bases between them. CDR1 is MNHNS, CDR2 SASEGT, per germline. The CDR3 covers 13 residues. CDR3 sequence (DNA): TGTGCCAGCAGTGATATGGGGCAGATAGAAGCTTTCTTT. It is translated as CASSDMGQIEAFF.

This clone was seen once. The chain uses TRBV2 and TRBJ2-3; 7 bases are shared with TRBD2. The CDR3 runs to 15 residues. With V trimmed by 4 bases and J by 4 bases, 8 bases remained unmatched. Germline lookup yields CDR1 SNHLY and CDR2 FYNNEI. CDR3 bases: TGTGCCAGCAGTGCCGGGACTACCCCCGCAGATACGCAGTATTTT. Translation: CASSAGTTPADTQYF.

This chain joins TRBV4-1 and TRBJ1-1; 9 bases match TRBD1. The CDR3 consists of 15 residues. The germline V gene has CDR1 MGHRA and CDR2 YSYEKL. Trimming at V came to 4 bases and at J to 5 bases, leaving 8 bases not matched to a gene. The CDR3 DNA is TGCGCCAGCAGCCCGGACAGGGGTCAGGCAACTGAAGCTTTCTTT. It encodes CASSPDRGQATEAFF.

The chain links TRBV30 to TRBJ1-3; D ambiguous. Germline V lookup: CDR1 GTSNPN, CDR2 SVGIG (reference sequence). V lost 5 bases to trimming and J lost 4 bases, with 6 bases between them. The CDR3 runs 11 residues. The CDR3 coding sequence is TGTGCCTGGGGGTCGGGAAACACCATATATTTT. Its translation: CAWGSGNTIYF.